These 15 T cell receptor beta chains came from one sample sequenced in a study of cytomegalovirus exposure and HLA in healthy donors. The PCR had 60 Vbeta and 13 Jbeta primers. Sequencing was performed with immunoSEQ multiplex PCR; in TCRdb, only in-frame clones are kept and a portion is missing. The sample has about 93,000 clones, around three quarters seen once. Sequencing input: PBMCs. The receptors stem from a man younger than 40 in good health and CMV-seronegative.

The CDR3 loop reads CASKPTQGPGGYTF. The CDR3 DNA reads TGTGCCAGCAAACCCACACAGGGACCAGGCGGCTACACCTTC. This chain uses TRBV2 with TRBJ1-2, with a tentative D call TRBD1 (6 bases). Germline V lookup: CDR1 SNHLY, CDR2 FYNNEI. V gave up 7 bases and J gave up 8 bases, with 20 bases separating them. The CDR3 contains 14 residues.

CDR3: CAPGRVGRETQYF. CDR3 DNA: TGTGCCCCTGGGAGGGTTGGTCGAGAGACCCAGTACTTC. V is TRBV6-1 and J is TRBJ2-5; TRBD2 matches at 7 bases. Germline CDR1 reads MNHNS; CDR2 reads SASEGT. Germline trimming cut 11 bases from V and 4 bases from J; bases unmatched to any gene: 10. The CDR3 has 13 amino acids.

In this sample, this clone turned up a few times. CDR3 in amino acids: CASSGPRQVAAFF. The CDR3 DNA reads as TGTGCCAGCAGTGGACCTAGACAGGTCGCAGCTTTCTTT. The chain uses TRBV25-1 and TRBJ1-1; TRBD1 is a possible D gene (6 bases). V gave up 4 bases and J gave up 10 bases, with 16 bases separating them. This CDR3 is built from 13 residues. From germline, CDR1 is MGHDK and CDR2 SYGVNS.

The chain has TRBV7-6 and TRBJ1-1; 7 bases agree with TRBD1. CDR3 length: 13 residues. V dropped 6 bases and J dropped 1; count of bases not matched to a gene: 2. From germline, CDR1 is SGHVS and CDR2 FNYEAQ. CDR3 amino acids: CASSRQGNTEAFF. As DNA, the CDR3 is TGTGCCAGCAGTCGACAGGGGAACACTGAAGCTTTCTTT.

The rearrangement uses TRBV2 and TRBJ2-5; weak D call: TRBD2 (7 bases). The germline gives CDR1 SNHLY, CDR2 FYNNEI. Trimming pared 7 bases from V and 2 bases from J, leaving 11 bases between. This CDR3 region has 13 residues. The CDR3 DNA is TGTGCCAGCAAGGGGGGGCAGCAAGAGACCCAGTACTTC. Amino acid sequence: CASKGGQQETQYF. Based on the CDR3 plus reference TRBV2 and TRBJ2-5, the full variable domain is EPEVTQTPSHQVTQMGQEVILRCVPISNHLYFYWYRQILGQKVEFLVSFYNNEISEKSEIFDDQFSVERPDGSNFTLKIRSTKLEDSAMYFCASKGGQQETQYFGPGTRLLVL.

The chain is built from TRBV7-2 and TRBJ1-1; D may be TRBD1 (5 bases). Per germline, CDR1 SGHTA and CDR2 FQGNSA. With 2 bases removed from V and 2 bases from J, the gap between germline ends came to 12 bases. The CDR3 is 15 residues long. The CDR3 DNA follows: TGTGCCAGCAGCTTAAACGGACACACCAACACTGAAGCTTTCTTT. As protein: CASSLNGHTNTEAFF.

V gene TRBV27 combines with J gene TRBJ2-2, with D perhaps TRBD1 (5 bases). This CDR3 contains 14 residues. Per germline, CDR1 MNHEY and CDR2 SMNVEV (reference sequence). V was pared by 1 base and J by 5 bases, with 8 bases between. Here the CDR3 DNA reads TGTGCCAGCAGTTTATACAGGCTGACCGGGGAGCTGTTTTTT. It encodes CASSLYRLTGELFF.

This clone was picked up a small number of times. The chain joins TRBV7-2 to TRBJ1-1; maybe TRBD1 (5 bases). The V gene's germline CDR1 is SGHTA and CDR2 FQGNSA. This CDR3 has 13 amino acids. V was trimmed by 3 bases and J by 4 bases, leaving 9 bases between them. The CDR3: CASSLWGGTEAFF. CDR3 nucleotides: TGTGCCAGCAGCTTGTGGGGGGGCACTGAAGCTTTCTTT.

V gene TRBV28 combines with J gene TRBJ1-2, with 7 bases matching TRBD1. The germline gives CDR1 MDHEN, CDR2 SYDVKM. With V trimmed by 5 bases and J by 7 bases, 16 bases remained unmatched. The CDR3 sequence is 16 residues long. DNA of the CDR3: TGTGCCAGCAGTCAGGGTTTAGGGGGCGCAGTGGGTGGCTACACCTTC. It encodes CASSQGLGGAVGGYTF.

The chain employs TRBV10-3 and TRBJ1-1; 10 bases are shared with TRBD1. V lost 3 bases to trimming and J lost 1 base; unmatched junction nucleotides: 2. Germline V gives CDR1 ENHRY, CDR2 SYGVKD. The CDR3 loop spans 15 amino acids. CDR3 nucleotides: TGTGCCATCAGTGAACGGGACAGGGGGAACACTGAAGCTTTCTTT. The encoded protein is CAISERDRGNTEAFF.

This sequence joins TRBV25-1 and TRBJ2-3; D might be TRBD1 (6 bases). The ends were cut back, 1 base at V and 3 bases at J, with 11 bases in the middle. CDR3 length: 15 amino acids. Germline loops: CDR1 MGHDK, CDR2 SYGVNS. CDR3 DNA sequence: TGTGCCAGCAGTGAATTCACAGGGCGGACAGATACGCAGTATTTT. Encoded protein: CASSEFTGRTDTQYF.

This clone was detected only once. The chain is built from TRBV27 and TRBJ2-5; TRBD1 aligns across 8 bases. Germline trimming cut 5 bases from V and 5 bases from J; bases unmatched to any gene: 7. Germline V gives CDR1 MNHEY, CDR2 SMNVEV (reference sequence). The CDR3 totals 14 residues. The CDR3 protein is CASSLNRGMETQYF. The CDR3 DNA reads as TGTGCCAGCAGTCTAAACAGGGGGATGGAGACCCAGTACTTC.

This rearrangement joins TRBV13 to TRBJ1-1; 10 bases line up with TRBD1. Trimming took 4 bases from V and 4 from J; bases not matched to a gene: 3. Germline V CDR1 and CDR2: PRHDT, FYEKMQ (reference sequence). The CDR3 has 14 amino acids. As DNA, the CDR3 is TGTGCCAGCAGCTCGGGACAGGGGCCCACTGAAGCTTTCTTT. Translated: CASSSGQGPTEAFF.

In nucleotides, the CDR3 is TGCAGCGTTGCACAGGTCTATGGCTACACCTTC. This encodes CSVAQVYGYTF. This chain connects TRBV29-1 to TRBJ1-2, with a possible D match to TRBD1 (5 bases). The V gene's germline CDR1 is SQVTM and CDR2 ANQGSEA. This CDR3 spans 11 amino acids. The V and J ends lost 4 bases and 4 bases respectively, with 7 bases between them.

The rearrangement joins TRBV4-1 to TRBJ2-6; a possible D gene is TRBD1 (5 bases). There are 18 residues in the CDR3. Between the trimmed V and J ends, which lost 4 bases and 1 base, there was a span of 17 bases. Germline V CDR1 and CDR2: MGHRA, YSYEKL. In DNA form, the CDR3 reads TGCGCCAGCAGCCTTTCCTGGGTCCAGGGATCTGGGGCCAACGTCCTGACTTTC. Protein product: CASSLSWVQGSGANVLTF.